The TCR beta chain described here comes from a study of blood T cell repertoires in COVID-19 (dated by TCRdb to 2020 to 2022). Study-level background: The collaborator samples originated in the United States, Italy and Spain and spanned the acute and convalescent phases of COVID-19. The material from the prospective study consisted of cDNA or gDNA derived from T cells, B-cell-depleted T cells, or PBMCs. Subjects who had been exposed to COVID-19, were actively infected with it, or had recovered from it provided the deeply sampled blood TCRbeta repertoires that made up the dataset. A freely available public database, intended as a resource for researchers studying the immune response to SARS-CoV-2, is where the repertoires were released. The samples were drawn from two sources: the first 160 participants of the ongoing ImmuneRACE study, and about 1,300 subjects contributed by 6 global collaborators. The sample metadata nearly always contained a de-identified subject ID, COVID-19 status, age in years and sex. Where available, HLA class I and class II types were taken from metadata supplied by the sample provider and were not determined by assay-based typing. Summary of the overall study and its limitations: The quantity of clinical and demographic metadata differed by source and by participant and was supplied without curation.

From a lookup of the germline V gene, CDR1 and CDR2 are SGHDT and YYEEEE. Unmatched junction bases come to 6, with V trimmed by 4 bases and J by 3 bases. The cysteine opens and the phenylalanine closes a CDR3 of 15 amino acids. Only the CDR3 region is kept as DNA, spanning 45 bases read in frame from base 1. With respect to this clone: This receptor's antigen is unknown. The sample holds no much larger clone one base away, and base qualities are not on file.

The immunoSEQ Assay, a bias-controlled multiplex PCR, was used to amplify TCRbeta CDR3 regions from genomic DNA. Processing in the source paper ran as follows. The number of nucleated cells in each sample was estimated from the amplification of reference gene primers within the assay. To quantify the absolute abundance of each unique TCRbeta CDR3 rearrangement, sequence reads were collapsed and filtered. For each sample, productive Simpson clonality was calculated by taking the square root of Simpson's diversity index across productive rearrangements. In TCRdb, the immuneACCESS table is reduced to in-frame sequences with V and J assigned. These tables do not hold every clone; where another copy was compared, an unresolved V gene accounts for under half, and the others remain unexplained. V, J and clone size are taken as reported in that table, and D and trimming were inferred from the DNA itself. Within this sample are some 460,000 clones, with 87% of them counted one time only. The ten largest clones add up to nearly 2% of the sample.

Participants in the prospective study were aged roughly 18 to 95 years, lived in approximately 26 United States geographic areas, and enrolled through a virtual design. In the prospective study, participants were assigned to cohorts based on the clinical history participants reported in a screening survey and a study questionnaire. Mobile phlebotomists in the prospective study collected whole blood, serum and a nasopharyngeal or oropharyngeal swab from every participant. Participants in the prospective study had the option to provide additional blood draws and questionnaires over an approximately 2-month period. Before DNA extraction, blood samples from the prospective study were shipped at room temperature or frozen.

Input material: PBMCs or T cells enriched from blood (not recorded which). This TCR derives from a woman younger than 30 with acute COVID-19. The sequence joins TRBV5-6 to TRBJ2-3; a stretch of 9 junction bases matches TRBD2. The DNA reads TGTGCCAGCAGCCGCAGGAGCGGGAGGACAGATACGCAGTATTTT. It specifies CASSRRSGRTDTQYF.